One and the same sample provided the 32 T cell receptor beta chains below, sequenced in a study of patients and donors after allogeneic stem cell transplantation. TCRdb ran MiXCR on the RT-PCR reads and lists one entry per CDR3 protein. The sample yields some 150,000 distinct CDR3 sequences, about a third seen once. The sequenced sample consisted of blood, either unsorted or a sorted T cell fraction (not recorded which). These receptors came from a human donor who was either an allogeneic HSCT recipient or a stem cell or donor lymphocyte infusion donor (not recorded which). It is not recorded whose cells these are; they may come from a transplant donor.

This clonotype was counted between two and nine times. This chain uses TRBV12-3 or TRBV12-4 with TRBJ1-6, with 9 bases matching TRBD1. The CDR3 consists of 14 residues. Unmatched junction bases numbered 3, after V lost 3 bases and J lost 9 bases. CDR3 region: CASSLEQGASPLHF. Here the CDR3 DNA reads TGTGCCAGCAGTTTGGAACAGGGGGCTTCACCCCTCCACTTT.

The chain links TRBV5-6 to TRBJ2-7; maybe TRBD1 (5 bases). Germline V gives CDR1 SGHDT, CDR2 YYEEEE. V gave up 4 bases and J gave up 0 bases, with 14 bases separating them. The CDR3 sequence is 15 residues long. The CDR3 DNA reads TGTGCCAGCAGCCCCCCACCAGGGAACTCCTACGAGCAGTACTTC. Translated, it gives CASSPPPGNSYEQYF. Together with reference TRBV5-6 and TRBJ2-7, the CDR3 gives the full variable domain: DAGVTQSPTHLIKTRGQQVTLRCSPKSGHDTVSWYQQALGQGPQFIFQYYEEEERQRGNFPDRFSGHQFPNYSSELNVNALLLGDSALYLCASSPPPGNSYEQYFGPGTRLTVT.

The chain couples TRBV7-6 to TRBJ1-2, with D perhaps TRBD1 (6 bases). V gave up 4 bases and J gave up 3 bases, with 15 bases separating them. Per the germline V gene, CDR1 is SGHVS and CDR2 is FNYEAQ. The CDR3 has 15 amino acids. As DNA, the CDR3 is TGTGCCAGCAGCTCCGGGGACATCCCAGACTATGGCTACACCTTC. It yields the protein CASSSGDIPDYGYTF.

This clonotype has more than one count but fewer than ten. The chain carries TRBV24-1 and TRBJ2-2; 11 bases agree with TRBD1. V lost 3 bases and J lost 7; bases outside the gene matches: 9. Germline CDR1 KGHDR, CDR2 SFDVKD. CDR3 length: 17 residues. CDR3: CATSDPADRGRSGELFF. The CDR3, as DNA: TGTGCCACCAGTGATCCGGCGGACAGGGGGCGGAGCGGGGAGCTGTTTTTT.

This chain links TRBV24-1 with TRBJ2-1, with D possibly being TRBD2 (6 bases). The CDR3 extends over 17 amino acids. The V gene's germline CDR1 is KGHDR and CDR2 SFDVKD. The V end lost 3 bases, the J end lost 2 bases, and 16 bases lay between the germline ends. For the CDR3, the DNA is TGTGCCACCAGTGATCGGGAGTCGGGCCAGACCTACAATGAGCAGTTCTTC. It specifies CATSDRESGQTYNEQFF.

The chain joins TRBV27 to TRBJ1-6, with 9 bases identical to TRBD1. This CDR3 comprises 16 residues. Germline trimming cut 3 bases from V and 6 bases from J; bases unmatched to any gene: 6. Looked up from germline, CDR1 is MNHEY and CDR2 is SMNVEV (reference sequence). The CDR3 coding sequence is TGTGCCAGCAGTTTTAGAACAGGGGGCCTTAATTCACCCCTCCACTTT. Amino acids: CASSFRTGGLNSPLHF.

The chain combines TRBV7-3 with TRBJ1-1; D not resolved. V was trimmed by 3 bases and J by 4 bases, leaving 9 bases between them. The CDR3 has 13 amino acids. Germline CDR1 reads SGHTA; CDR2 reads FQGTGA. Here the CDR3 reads CASSFSLGTEAFF. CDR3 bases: TGTGCCAGCAGCTTCTCCCTGGGCACTGAAGCTTTCTTT.

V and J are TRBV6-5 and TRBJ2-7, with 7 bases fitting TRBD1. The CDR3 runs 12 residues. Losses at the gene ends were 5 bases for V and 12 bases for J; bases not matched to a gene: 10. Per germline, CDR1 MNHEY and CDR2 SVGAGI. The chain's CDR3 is CASSPSQGPLYV. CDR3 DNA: TGTGCCAGCAGTCCTTCACAGGGGCCACTGTACGTC.

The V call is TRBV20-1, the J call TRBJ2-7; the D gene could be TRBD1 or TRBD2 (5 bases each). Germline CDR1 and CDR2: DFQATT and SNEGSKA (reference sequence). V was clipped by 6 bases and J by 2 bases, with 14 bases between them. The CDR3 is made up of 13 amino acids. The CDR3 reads CSAAPGQTYEQYF. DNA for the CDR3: TGCAGTGCGGCCCCGGGGCAAACCTACGAGCAGTACTTC.

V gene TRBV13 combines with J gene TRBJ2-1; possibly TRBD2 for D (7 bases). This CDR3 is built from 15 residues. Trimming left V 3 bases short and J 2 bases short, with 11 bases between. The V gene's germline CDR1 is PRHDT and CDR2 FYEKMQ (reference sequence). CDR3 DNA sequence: TGTGCCAGCAGCTTCGAGGGGGGGCCCTACAATGAGCAGTTCTTC. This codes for CASSFEGGPYNEQFF.

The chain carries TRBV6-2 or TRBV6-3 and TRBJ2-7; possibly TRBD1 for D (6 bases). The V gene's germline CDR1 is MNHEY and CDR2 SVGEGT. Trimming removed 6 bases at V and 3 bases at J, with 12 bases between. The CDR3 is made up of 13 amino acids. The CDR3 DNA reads TGTGCCAGCAGGCCCAGAGGGGGCTACGAGCAGTACTTC. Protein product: CASRPRGGYEQYF.

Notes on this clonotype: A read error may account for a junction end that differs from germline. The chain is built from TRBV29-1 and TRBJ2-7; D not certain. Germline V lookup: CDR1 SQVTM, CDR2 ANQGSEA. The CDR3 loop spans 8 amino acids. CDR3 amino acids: CSTGPSSF. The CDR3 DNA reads TGCAGCACGGGCCCAAGCTCCTTC.

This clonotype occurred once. In nucleotides, the CDR3 is TGTGCCACCAGTGAGGGGACCGCAATATATGGCTACACCTTC. Residues: CATSEGTAIYGYTF. V and J are TRBV24-1 and TRBJ1-2, with a tentative D call TRBD1 (5 bases). Germline V CDR1 and CDR2: KGHDR, SFDVKD. The V end lost 4 bases, the J end lost 5 bases, and 13 bases lay between the germline ends. CDR3 size: 14 residues.

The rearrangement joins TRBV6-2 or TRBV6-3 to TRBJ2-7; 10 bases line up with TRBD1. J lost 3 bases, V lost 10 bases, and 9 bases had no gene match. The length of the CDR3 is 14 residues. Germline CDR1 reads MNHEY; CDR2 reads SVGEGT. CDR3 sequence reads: CATARQGAIYEQYF. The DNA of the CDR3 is TGTGCCACCGCACGACAGGGGGCTATCTACGAGCAGTACTTC.

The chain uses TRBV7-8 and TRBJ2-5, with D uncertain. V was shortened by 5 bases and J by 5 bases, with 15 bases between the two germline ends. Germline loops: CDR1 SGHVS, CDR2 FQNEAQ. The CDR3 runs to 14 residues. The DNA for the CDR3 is TGTGCCAGCAGCCCTGGCTGGACGTACGAGACCCAGTACTTC. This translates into CASSPGWTYETQYF.

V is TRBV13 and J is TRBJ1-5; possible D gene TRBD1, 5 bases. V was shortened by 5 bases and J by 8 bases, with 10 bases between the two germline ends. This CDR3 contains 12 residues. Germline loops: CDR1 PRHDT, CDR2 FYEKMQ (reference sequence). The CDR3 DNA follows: TGTGCCAGCAGCAGGGGCGCTGAGCCCCAGCATTTT. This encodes CASSRGAEPQHF.

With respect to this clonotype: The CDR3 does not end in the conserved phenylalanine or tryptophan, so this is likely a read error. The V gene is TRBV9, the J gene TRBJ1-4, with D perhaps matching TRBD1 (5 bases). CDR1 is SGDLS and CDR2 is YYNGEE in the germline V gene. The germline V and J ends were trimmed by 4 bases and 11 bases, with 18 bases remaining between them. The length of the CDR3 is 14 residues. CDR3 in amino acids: CASSLNLGVGKLFL. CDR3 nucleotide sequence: TGTGCCAGCAGCCTAAATCTAGGGGTCGGGAAACTGTTTTTG.

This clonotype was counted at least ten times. CDR3 loop: CASSSTGGSNSPLHF. The CDR3, as DNA: TGTGCCAGCAGTTCTACAGGGGGATCTAATTCACCCCTCCACTTT. V and J are TRBV6-5 and TRBJ1-6, with 8 nucleotides matching TRBD1. The ends lost 4 bases at V and 6 bases at J; junction bases unmatched: 5. CDR1 and CDR2 from the germline V gene are MNHEY and SVGAGI. The CDR3 is 15 residues long.

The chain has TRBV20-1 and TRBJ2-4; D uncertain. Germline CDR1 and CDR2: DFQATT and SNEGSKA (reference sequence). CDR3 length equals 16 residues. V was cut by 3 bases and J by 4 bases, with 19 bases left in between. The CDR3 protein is CSARRFPRAAKNIQYF. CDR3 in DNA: TGCAGTGCTAGGAGATTCCCCCGGGCAGCTAAAAACATTCAGTACTTC.

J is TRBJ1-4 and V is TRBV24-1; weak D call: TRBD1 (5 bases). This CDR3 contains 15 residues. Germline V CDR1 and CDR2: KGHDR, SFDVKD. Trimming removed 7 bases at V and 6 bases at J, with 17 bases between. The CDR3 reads CATSDAQGDYEKLFF. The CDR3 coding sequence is TGTGCCACCAGCGACGCGCAAGGGGATTATGAAAAACTGTTTTTT.

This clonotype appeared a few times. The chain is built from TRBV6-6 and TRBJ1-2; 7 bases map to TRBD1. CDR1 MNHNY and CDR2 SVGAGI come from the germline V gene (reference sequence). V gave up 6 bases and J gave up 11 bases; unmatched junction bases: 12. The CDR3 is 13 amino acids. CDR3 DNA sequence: TGTGCCAGCAGCAACGGACAGGCTAAACTATACACCTTC. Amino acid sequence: CASSNGQAKLYTF.

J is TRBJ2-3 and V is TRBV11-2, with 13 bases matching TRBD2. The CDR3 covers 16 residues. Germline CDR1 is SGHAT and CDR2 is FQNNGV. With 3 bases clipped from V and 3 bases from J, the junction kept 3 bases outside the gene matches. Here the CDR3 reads CASSLTSGGPTDTQYF. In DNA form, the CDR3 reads TGTGCCAGCAGCTTGACTAGCGGGGGGCCTACAGATACGCAGTATTTT.

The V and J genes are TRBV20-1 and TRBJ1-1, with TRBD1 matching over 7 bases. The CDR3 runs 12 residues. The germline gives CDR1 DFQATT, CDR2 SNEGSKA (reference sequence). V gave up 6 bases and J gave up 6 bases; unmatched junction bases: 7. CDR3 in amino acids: CSARSQGAEAFF. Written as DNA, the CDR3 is TGCAGTGCCAGGTCCCAGGGGGCTGAAGCTTTCTTT.

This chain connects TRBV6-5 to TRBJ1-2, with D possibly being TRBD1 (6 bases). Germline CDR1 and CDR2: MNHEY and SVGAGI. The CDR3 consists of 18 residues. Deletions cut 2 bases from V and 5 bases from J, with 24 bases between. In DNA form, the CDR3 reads TGTGCCAGCAGTTACGGGACCGGGAGGACAGCCCAGGGGTATGGCTACACCTTC. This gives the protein CASSYGTGRTAQGYGYTF.

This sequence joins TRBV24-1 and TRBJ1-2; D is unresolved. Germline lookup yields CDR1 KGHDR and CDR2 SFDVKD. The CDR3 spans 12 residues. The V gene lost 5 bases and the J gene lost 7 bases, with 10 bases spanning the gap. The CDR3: CATSGSFSGYTF. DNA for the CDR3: TGTGCCACCAGTGGGTCCTTCTCTGGCTACACCTTC.

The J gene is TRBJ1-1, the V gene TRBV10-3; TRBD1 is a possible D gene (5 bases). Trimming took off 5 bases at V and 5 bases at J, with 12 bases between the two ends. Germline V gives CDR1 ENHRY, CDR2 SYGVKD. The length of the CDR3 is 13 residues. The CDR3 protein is CAISPLGGTEAFF. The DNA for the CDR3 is TGTGCCATCAGTCCGTTGGGGGGGACTGAAGCTTTCTTT.

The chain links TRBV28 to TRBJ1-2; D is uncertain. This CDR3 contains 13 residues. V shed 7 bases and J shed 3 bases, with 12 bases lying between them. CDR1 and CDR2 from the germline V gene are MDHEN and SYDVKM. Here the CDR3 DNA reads TGTGCCAGCACGGCCCGGTGGGACTATGGCTACACCTTC. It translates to CASTARWDYGYTF.

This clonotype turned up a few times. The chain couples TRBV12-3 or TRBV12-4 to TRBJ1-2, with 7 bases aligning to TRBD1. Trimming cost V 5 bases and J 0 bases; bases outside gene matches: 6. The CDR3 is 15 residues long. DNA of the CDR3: TGTGCCAGCAGTGGGGGGACAGCCGCTAACTATGGCTACACCTTC. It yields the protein CASSGGTAANYGYTF.

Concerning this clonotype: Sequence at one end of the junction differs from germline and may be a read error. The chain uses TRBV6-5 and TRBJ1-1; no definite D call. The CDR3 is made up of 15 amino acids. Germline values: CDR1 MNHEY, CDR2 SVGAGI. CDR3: CASSYSIRMNTEALF. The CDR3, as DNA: TGTGCCAGCAGTTACTCGATTAGGATGAACACTGAAGCTCTCTTT.

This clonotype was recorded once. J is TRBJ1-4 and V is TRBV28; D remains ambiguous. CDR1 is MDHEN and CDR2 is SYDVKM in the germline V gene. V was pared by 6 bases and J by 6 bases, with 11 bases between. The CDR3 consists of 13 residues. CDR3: CASSTESDEKLFF. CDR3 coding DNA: TGTGCCAGCAGCACCGAATCGGATGAAAAACTGTTTTTT.

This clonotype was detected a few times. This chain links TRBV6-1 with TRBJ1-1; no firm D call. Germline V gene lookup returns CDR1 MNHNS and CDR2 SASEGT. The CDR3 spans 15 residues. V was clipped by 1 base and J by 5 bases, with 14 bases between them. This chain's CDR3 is CASSEVLGGYTEAFF. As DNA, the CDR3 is TGTGCCAGCAGTGAAGTACTGGGAGGATATACTGAAGCTTTCTTT.

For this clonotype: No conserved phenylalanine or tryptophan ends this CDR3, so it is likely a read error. This chain's CDR3 is CATSDSDREGEAFL. CDR3 sequence (DNA): TGTGCCACCAGTGACTCCGACAGGGAAGGTGAAGCTTTCTTG. V usage is TRBV24-1 and J usage is TRBJ1-1; 7 bases are a match to TRBD1. The CDR3 is 14 residues long. With V trimmed by 4 bases and J by 7 bases, 8 bases remained unmatched. Germline V gene lookup returns CDR1 KGHDR and CDR2 SFDVKD.